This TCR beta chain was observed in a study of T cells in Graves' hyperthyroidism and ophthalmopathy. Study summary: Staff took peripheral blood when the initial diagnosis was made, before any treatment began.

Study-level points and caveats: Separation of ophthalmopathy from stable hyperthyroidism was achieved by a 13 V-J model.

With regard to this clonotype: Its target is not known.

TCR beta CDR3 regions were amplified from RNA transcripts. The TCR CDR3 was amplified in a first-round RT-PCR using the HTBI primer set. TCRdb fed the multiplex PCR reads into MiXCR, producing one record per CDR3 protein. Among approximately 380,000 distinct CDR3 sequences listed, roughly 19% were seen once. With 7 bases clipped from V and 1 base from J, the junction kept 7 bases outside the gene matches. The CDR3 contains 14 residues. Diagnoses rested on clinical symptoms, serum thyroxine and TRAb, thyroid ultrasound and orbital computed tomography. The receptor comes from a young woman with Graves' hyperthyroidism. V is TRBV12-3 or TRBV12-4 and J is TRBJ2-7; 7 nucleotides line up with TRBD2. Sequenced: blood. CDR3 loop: CASTDRGLSYEQYF. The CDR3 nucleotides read TGTGCCAGCACCGATCGGGGACTATCCTACGAGCAGTACTTC.